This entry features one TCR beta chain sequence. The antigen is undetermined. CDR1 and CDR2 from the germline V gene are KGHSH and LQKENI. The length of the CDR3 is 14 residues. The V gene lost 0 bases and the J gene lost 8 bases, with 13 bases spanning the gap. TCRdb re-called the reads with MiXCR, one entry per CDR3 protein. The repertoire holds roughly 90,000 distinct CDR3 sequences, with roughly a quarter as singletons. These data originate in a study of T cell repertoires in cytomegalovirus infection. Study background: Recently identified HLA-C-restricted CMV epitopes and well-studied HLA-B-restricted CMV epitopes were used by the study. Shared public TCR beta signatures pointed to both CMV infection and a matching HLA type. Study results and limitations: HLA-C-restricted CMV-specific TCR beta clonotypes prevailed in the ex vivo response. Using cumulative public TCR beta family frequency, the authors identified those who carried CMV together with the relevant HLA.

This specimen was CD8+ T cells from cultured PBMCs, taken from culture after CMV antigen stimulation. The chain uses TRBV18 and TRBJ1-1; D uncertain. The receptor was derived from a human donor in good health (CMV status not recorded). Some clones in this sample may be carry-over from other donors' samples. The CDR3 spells CASSPPSAQGEAFF. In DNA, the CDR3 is TGTGCCAGCTCACCACCGAGTGCGCAAGGAGAAGCTTTCTTT.